These 23 T cell receptor beta chains originate from one sample sequenced in a study of blood T cell repertoires in COVID-19. Assay used: immunoSEQ multiplex PCR; TCRdb lists only in-frame clones, some missing. The sample contains more than 150,000 clones, 75% to 85% of which appear only once. Sequencing was performed on peripheral blood. The receptors originated from a man aged 55-75 years with acute or convalescent COVID-19.

The V call is TRBV24-1, the J call TRBJ2-7; D perhaps matches TRBD1 (6 bases). CDR1 is KGHDR and CDR2 is SFDVKD in the germline V gene. This CDR3 is built from 15 residues. With 1 base removed from V and 4 bases from J, the gap between germline ends came to 13 bases. The CDR3, as DNA: TGTGCCACCAGTGATTTCGACAGGTCCCCTTACGAGCAGTACTTC. Translation: CATSDFDRSPYEQYF.

This chain links TRBV5-1 with TRBJ2-2, with D unresolved. Germline V gene data show CDR1 as SGHRS and CDR2 as YFSETQ. This CDR3 is built from 13 residues. Trimming pared 0 bases from V and 5 bases from J, leaving 5 bases between. This chain's CDR3 is CASSLGQTGELFF. CDR3 nucleotides: TGCGCCAGCAGCTTGGGGCAGACCGGGGAGCTGTTTTTT.

The V and J genes are TRBV9 and TRBJ2-3; 12 bases are a match to TRBD1. V lost 0 bases, J lost 5 bases, and 10 bases stayed unmatched. The CDR3 loop spans 18 amino acids. Germline CDR1 SGDLS, CDR2 YYNGEE. CDR3 amino acids: CASSVGGTGGAGGDTQYF. CDR3 coding DNA: TGTGCCAGCAGCGTAGGAGGGACAGGGGGCGCGGGGGGAGATACGCAGTATTTT. Variable domain in full (rest from reference TRBV9 and TRBJ2-3): DSGVTQTPKHLITATGQRVTLRCSPRSGDLSVYWYQQSLDQGLQFLIQYYNGEERAKGNILERFSAQQFPDLHSELNLSSLELGDSALYFCASSVGGTGGAGGDTQYFGPGTRLTVL.

This clone was seen more than once but under ten times. This chain connects TRBV28 to TRBJ2-7; a weak D match, TRBD2 (5 bases). The CDR3 contains 13 residues. Germline V gene data show CDR1 as MDHEN and CDR2 as SYDVKM. V was cut by 6 bases and J by 6 bases, with 15 bases left in between. The CDR3 DNA is TGTGCCAGCAGCCTCCCGACTACGCTCGAGCAGTACTTC. Its protein is CASSLPTTLEQYF.

This clone was seen once. The chain couples TRBV3-1 (or the pseudogene TRBV3-2) to TRBJ1-1; D gene ambiguous. The V end was cut by 5 bases, the J end by 1 base, with 11 bases between. The CDR3 runs 14 residues. The germline V gene encodes CDR1 LGHDT and CDR2 YNNKEL (reference sequence). The CDR3 DNA follows: TGTGCCAGCAGCAGACAAGGCTCGAACACTGAAGCTTTCTTT. Translation gives CASSRQGSNTEAFF.

The chain combines TRBV5-6 with TRBJ2-1; possibly TRBD1 for D (5 bases). The CDR3 runs 16 residues. Trimming removed 1 base at V and 8 bases at J, with 19 bases between. Germline CDR1 is SGHDT and CDR2 is YYEEEE. CDR3 sequence: CASSLLVPLGLDEQFF. The CDR3, as DNA: TGTGCCAGCAGCTTGTTGGTACCCCTGGGGCTCGATGAGCAGTTCTTC.

As to this clone: Distinct nucleotide sequences in the sample also encode this CDR3. The chain is built from TRBV4-1 and TRBJ2-7, with D possibly matching TRBD1 (6 bases). CDR3 length: 15 amino acids. V lost 6 bases and J lost 2, with 17 bases in between. Germline V gene data show CDR1 as MGHRA and CDR2 as YSYEKL. This CDR3 reads CASRQQGLPTYEQYF. The CDR3 nucleotides are TGCGCCAGCAGGCAGCAGGGGCTCCCTACCTACGAGCAGTACTTC.

This clone was seen a handful of times. This chain uses TRBV5-6 with TRBJ2-7; 10 bases are a match to TRBD1. V trimming: 2 bases; J trimming: 3 bases; junction bases outside the gene matches: 5. CDR1 SGHDT and CDR2 YYEEEE come from the germline V gene. The CDR3 is 15 residues long. The CDR3 DNA is TGTGCCAGCAGCTTCGCGGGGACAGGGGTCTACGAGCAGTACTTC. This sequence encodes CASSFAGTGVYEQYF.

The chain joins TRBV28 to TRBJ2-7; 8 bases agree with TRBD2. Germline loops: CDR1 MDHEN, CDR2 SYDVKM. The CDR3 sequence is 16 residues long. V lost 6 bases to trimming and J lost 2 bases; unmatched junction nucleotides: 12. Here the CDR3 DNA reads TGTGCCAGCAGAACCTCCGGGGGGGGTCGCCCCTACGAGCAGTACTTC. It yields the protein CASRTSGGGRPYEQYF.

This chain joins TRBV5-4 and TRBJ2-4; 9 nucleotides line up with TRBD1. The V segment lost 4 bases and the J segment 6 bases; nucleotides outside the gene matches: 8. This CDR3 is built from 15 residues. The germline gives CDR1 SGHNT, CDR2 YYREEE (reference sequence). For the CDR3, the DNA is TGTGCCAGCAGCATGAAACAGGGGGCAGGAAACATTCAGTACTTC. Amino acid sequence: CASSMKQGAGNIQYF.

The rearrangement links TRBV4-2 to TRBJ1-5, with 8 bases that match TRBD1. The ends lost 1 base at V and 7 bases at J; junction bases unmatched: 6. The CDR3 totals 15 residues. Germline V gene lookup returns CDR1 LGHNA and CDR2 YNFKEQ. The chain's CDR3 is CASSQGQGSRQPQHF. CDR3 sequence (DNA): TGTGCCAGCAGCCAAGGACAGGGGTCTCGACAGCCCCAGCATTTT.

This rearrangement joins TRBV4-2 to TRBJ1-2; TRBD1 matches at 11 bases. The germline V gene has CDR1 LGHNA and CDR2 YNFKEQ. The trim removed 3 bases at V and 8 bases at J, leaving 14 bases unmatched. The CDR3 sequence is 17 residues long. The CDR3 bases are TGTGCCAGCAGCCACCCGTTGGGGAGGGGACAGGGGGAAGGCTACACCTTC. Its protein product is CASSHPLGRGQGEGYTF.

The V call is TRBV5-1, the J call TRBJ2-2, with 10 bases aligning to TRBD2. This CDR3 comprises 16 residues. Germline CDR1 reads SGHRS; CDR2 reads YFSETQ. J gave up 4 bases and V 4 bases, and 7 bases lay outside the gene matches. The CDR3 loop reads CASSRSSGGSTGELFF. CDR3 bases: TGCGCCAGCAGCCGCTCTAGCGGGGGCTCCACCGGGGAGCTGTTTTTT.

The chain employs TRBV7-8 and TRBJ2-2, with 8 positions matching TRBD2. The V segment lost 10 bases and the J segment 2 bases; nucleotides outside the gene matches: 12. The CDR3 covers 16 residues. Germline V CDR1 and CDR2: SGHVS, FQNEAQ. Written as DNA, the CDR3 is TGTGCCACATGTCGGGAGGGGGGCCGCAACACCGGGGAGCTGTTTTTT. It yields the protein CATCREGGRNTGELFF.

The chain employs TRBV9 and TRBJ2-1; possibly TRBD2 for D (6 bases). Trimming cost V 4 bases and J 4 bases, with 27 bases left between them. The V gene's germline CDR1 is SGDLS and CDR2 YYNGEE. The CDR3 consists of 19 residues. The DNA for the CDR3 is TGTGCCAGCAGCCCGATGGGGGACTTTCCTGATCGGGCATACAATGAGCAGTTCTTC. Its translation is CASSPMGDFPDRAYNEQFF.

This rearrangement joins TRBV14 to TRBJ2-3; the match to TRBD2 covers 13 bases. The CDR3 sequence is 16 residues long. Germline-derived CDR1 and CDR2 are SGHDN and FVKESK. V lost 4 bases, J lost 3 bases, and 4 bases stayed unmatched. The CDR3 region is CASSLGLAGPTDTQYF. The CDR3 DNA sequence: TGTGCCAGCAGCCTGGGACTAGCGGGACCTACAGATACGCAGTATTTT.

This chain links TRBV7-2 with TRBJ2-5; 7 bases are shared with TRBD2. Per germline, CDR1 SGHTA and CDR2 FQGNSA. V shed 6 bases, J shed 4 bases, and the junction held 14 bases outside the gene matches. CDR3 size: 16 residues. CDR3 sequence reads: CASRPNTGGRGETQYF. CDR3 nucleotides: TGTGCCAGCAGACCAAACACGGGAGGCCGGGGAGAGACCCAGTACTTC.

The chain recombines TRBV10-3 with TRBJ2-7; D is possibly TRBD2 (5 bases). V shed 0 bases and J shed 5 bases, with 11 bases lying between them. The CDR3 consists of 14 residues. Germline-derived CDR1 and CDR2 are ENHRY and SYGVKD. CDR3 DNA: TGTGCCATCAGTGAGTCCGAAGGGAGCAACGAGCAGTACTTC. It is translated as CAISESEGSNEQYF.

As concerns this clone: Other nucleotide sequences from this sample produce the same CDR3. CDR3 bases: TGTGCCAGCAGTCCAACTAGCGGGAGCTACAATGAGCAGTTCTTC. Protein: CASSPTSGSYNEQFF. V gene TRBV2 combines with J gene TRBJ2-1; 11 bases are a match to TRBD2. Germline CDR1 SNHLY, CDR2 FYNNEI. Germline trimming cut 5 bases from V and 3 bases from J; bases unmatched to any gene: 3. The CDR3 is 15 amino acids.

The chain combines TRBV7-2 with TRBJ2-7; 10 bases are shared with TRBD1. The germline V gene encodes CDR1 SGHTA and CDR2 FQGNSA. V dropped 3 bases and J dropped 7; count of bases not matched to a gene: 9. The CDR3 is 15 residues long. The chain's CDR3 is CASSLRQGANSEQYF. The CDR3 nucleotides are TGTGCCAGCAGCTTGAGACAGGGGGCGAATTCGGAGCAGTACTTC.

The V gene is TRBV19, the J gene TRBJ2-1; 9 bases agree with TRBD2. Germline-derived CDR1 and CDR2 are LNHDA and SQIVND (reference sequence). The CDR3 consists of 14 residues. Germline trimming cut 6 bases from V and 7 bases from J; bases unmatched to any gene: 7. CDR3 loop: CASRQPGLANEQFF. CDR3 bases: TGTGCCAGTAGACAGCCGGGACTAGCAAATGAGCAGTTCTTC.

This chain connects TRBV5-1 to TRBJ1-3; D might be TRBD1 (5 bases). This CDR3 has 14 amino acids. Trimming took off 4 bases at V and 0 bases at J, with 8 bases between the two ends. Germline-derived CDR1 and CDR2 are SGHRS and YFSETQ. The CDR3 protein is CASSDRSSGNTIYF. The CDR3 nucleotides are TGCGCCAGCAGCGACAGAAGCTCTGGAAACACCATATATTTT.

The rearrangement joins TRBV20-1 to TRBJ1-1; TRBD1 aligns across 9 bases. V dropped 3 bases and J dropped 8; count of bases not matched to a gene: 4. The CDR3 has 12 residues. The germline gives CDR1 DFQATT, CDR2 SNEGSKA (reference sequence). The CDR3 DNA is TGCAGTGCTAGTCCCGGGACAGGGGAAGCTTTCTTT. As protein: CSASPGTGEAFF.